This TCR beta chain stems from a study of T cell clonality in common variable immunodeficiency. Study-wide results and caveats: Repertoire-complication correlations in CVID were limited by patient heterogeneity.

Germline values: CDR1 SEHNR, CDR2 FQNEAQ (reference sequence). This CDR3 comprises 14 residues. Trimming stripped 2 bases from V and 9 bases from J, with 14 bases between. This clone occurred many times. Its antigen remains unidentified. Read coverage stops 3 residues before the CDR3 terminus; the germline J gene supplies the remainder. Method: immunoSEQ multiplex PCR; TCRdb's copy keeps in-frame clones and lacks some. There are tens of thousands of clones in the sample, none observed a single time. The V call is TRBV7-9, the J call TRBJ2-1; the D call may be TRBD1 or TRBD2 (5 bases each). Sequencing was carried out using peripheral blood mononuclear cells. The source is a person aged 18 to 70 in good health. Incomplete CDR3 DNA: TGTGCCAGCAGCTTACGGCAGGGTGGGAGTGAG. Protein sequence: CASSLRQGGSE. The full CDR3 sequence reads CASSLRQGGSEQFF. The whole variable domain, filled in from reference TRBV7-9 and TRBJ2-1, reads DTGVSQNPRHKITKRGQNVTFRCDPISEHNRLYWYRQTLGQGPEFLTYFQNEAQLEKSRLLSDRFSAERPKGSFSTLEIQRTEQGDSAMYLCASSLRQGGSEQFFGPGTRLTVL.